This TCR beta chain was observed in a study of shared clonotypes between healthy human individuals. Template for every sorted-subset replicate PCR totaled roughly 210 ng DNA, 30,000 to 35,000 T cell genomes. Sequencing was performed with immunoSEQ multiplex PCR; in TCRdb, only in-frame clones are kept and a portion is missing. The sample lists 550,000 to 650,000 clones, 95% to 96% occurring once. For this clone: Other DNA sequences from this sample encode an identical CDR3 as well.

With 0 bases removed from V and 3 bases from J, the gap between germline ends came to 6 bases. This CDR3 is built from 13 residues. Germline CDR1 SGHNT, CDR2 YYREEE (reference sequence). CD45RO-negative, CCR7-positively selected cells formed the naive CD8 fraction, excluding terminally differentiated effector memory CD45RA+ cells. Within Nashville, Tennessee resided all donors, each a Caucasian adult. The sequencing sample was made of naive CD8+ T cells sorted from blood. This TCR was sampled from a woman in her twenties or thirties in good health. V and J are TRBV5-4 and TRBJ2-5, with D unresolved. CDR3: CASSLAQEETQYF. Written as DNA, the CDR3 is TGTGCCAGCAGCTTGGCTCAGGAAGAGACCCAGTACTTC.